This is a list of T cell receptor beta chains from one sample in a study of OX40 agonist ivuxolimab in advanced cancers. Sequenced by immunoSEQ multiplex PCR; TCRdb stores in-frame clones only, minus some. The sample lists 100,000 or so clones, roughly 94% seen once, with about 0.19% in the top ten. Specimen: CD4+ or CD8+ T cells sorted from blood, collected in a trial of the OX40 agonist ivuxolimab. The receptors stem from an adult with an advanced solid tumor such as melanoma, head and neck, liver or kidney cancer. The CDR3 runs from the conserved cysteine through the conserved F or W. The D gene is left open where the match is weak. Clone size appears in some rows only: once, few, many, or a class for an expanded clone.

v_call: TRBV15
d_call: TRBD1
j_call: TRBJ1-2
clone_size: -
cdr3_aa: CATSRGGEGAYGYTF
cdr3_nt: TGTGCCACCAGCAGAGGGGGAGAGGGGGCCTATGGCTACACCTTC

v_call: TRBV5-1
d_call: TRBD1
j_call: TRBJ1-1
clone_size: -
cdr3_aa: CASARTGESTEAFF
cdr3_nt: TGCGCCAGCGCCCGCACAGGGGAGAGCACTGAAGCTTTCTTT

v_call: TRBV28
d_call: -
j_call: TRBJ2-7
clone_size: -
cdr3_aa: CASSQREQYF
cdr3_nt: TGTGCCAGCAGTCAGAGGGAGCAGTACTTC

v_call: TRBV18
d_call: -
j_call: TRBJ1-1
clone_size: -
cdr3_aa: CASSPLGSLNTEAFF
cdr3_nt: TGTGCCAGCTCACCACTAGGCAGTCTGAACACTGAAGCTTTCTTT

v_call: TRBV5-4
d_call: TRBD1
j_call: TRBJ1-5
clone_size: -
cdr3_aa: CASSSTGTGDWSNQPQHF
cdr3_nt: TGTGCCAGCAGCTCCACCGGGACAGGGGACTGGAGCAATCAGCCCCAGCATTTT

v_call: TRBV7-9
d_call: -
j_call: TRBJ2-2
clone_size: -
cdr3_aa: CASSLWGLSGELFF
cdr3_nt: TGTGCCAGCAGCTTATGGGGGCTGAGCGGGGAGCTGTTTTTT

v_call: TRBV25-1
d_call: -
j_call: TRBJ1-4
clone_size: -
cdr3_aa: CASSDRGYEKLFF
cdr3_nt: TGTGCCAGCAGTGATAGGGGATATGAAAAACTGTTTTTT

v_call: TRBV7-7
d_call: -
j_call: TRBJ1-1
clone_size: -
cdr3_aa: CASSRYRGIEAFF
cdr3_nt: TGTGCCAGCAGCAGATACAGAGGGATTGAAGCTTTCTTT

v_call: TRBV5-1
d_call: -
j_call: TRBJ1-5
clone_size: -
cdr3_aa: CASSLNSGANQPQHF
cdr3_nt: TGCGCCAGCAGCTTGAATTCGGGGGCGAACCAGCCCCAGCATTTT

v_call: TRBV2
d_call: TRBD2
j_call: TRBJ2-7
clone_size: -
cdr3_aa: CASRPGTSGVREQYF
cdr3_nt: TGTGCCAGCAGGCCCGGGACTAGCGGGGTGAGGGAGCAGTACTTC

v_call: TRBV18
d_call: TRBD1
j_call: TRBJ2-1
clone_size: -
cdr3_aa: CASSLTGTGWADNEQFF
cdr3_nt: TGTGCCAGCTCACTAACCGGGACAGGTTGGGCGGACAATGAGCAGTTCTTC

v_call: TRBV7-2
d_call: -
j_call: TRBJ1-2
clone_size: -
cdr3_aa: CASSLGAGVGGYGYTF
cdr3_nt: TGTGCCAGCAGCTTAGGGGCTGGGGTAGGAGGGTATGGCTACACCTTC

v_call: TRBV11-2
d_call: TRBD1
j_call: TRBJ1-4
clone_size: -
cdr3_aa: CASSPVTGRLFF
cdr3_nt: TGTGCCAGCAGCCCCGTGACAGGGCGTCTGTTTTTT

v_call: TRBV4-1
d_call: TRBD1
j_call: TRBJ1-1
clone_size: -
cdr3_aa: CASSTHRGPNTEAFF
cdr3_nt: TGCGCCAGCAGCACCCACAGGGGGCCGAACACTGAAGCTTTCTTT

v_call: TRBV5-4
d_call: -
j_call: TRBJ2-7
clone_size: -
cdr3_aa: CASSRDGPYEQYF
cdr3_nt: TGTGCCAGCAGTCGGGACGGACCCTACGAGCAGTACTTC

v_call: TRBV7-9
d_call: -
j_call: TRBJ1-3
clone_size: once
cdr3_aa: CASSFRDTDSGNTIYF
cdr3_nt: TGTGCCAGCAGCTTCCGGGACACCGACTCTGGAAACACCATATATTTT

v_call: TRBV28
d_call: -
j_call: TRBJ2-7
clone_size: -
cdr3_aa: CASSSPTPYEQYF
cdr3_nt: TGTGCCAGCAGTTCCCCGACCCCCTACGAGCAGTACTTC

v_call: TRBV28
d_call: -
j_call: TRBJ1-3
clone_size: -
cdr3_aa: CASRVKGNTIYF
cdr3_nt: TGTGCCAGCAGAGTCAAGGGAAACACCATATATTTT

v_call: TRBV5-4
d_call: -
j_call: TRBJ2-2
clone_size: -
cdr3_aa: CASAGANTGELFF
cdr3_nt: TGTGCCAGCGCCGGTGCGAACACCGGGGAGCTGTTTTTT

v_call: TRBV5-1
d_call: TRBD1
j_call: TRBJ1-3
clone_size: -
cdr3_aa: CASSLTGGSGNTIYF
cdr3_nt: TGCGCCAGCAGCTTAACAGGGGGCTCTGGAAACACCATATATTTT

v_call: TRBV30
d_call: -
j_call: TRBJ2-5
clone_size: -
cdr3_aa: CAWSRGGIQETQYF
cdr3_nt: TGTGCCTGGAGCCGGGGCGGGATACAAGAGACCCAGTACTTC

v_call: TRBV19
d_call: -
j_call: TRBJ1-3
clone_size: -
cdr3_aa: CASSIVRGFSGNTIYF
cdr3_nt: TGTGCCAGTAGTATAGTTCGGGGCTTCTCTGGAAACACCATATATTTT

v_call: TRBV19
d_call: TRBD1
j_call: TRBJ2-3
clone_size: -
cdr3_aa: CASRNTGGPSTDTQYF
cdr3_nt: TGTGCCAGTAGAAACACAGGGGGGCCTAGCACAGATACGCAGTATTTT

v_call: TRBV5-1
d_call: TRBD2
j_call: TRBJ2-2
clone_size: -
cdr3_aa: CASTGLAGVNTGELFF
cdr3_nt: TGCGCCAGCACCGGACTAGCGGGGGTGAACACCGGGGAGCTGTTTTTT

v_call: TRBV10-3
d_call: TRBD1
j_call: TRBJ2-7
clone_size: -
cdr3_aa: CAISVWTGGNEQYF
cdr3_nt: TGTGCCATCAGTGTCTGGACAGGGGGGAACGAGCAGTACTTC

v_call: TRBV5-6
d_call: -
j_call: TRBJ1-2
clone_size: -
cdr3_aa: CASKPAGADGYTF
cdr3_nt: TGTGCCAGCAAGCCTGCGGGGGCTGACGGCTACACCTTC

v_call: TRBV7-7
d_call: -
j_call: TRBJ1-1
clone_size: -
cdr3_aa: CASSPQGGTEAFF
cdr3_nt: TGTGCCAGCAGCCCCCAGGGCGGCACTGAAGCTTTCTTT

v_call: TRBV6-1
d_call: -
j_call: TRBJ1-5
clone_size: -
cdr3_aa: CASSIIGAQHF
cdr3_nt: TGTGCCAGCAGTATAATAGGGGCCCAGCATTTT

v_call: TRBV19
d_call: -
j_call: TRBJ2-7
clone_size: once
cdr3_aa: CASSKGDSYEQYF
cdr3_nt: TGTGCCAGTAGTAAGGGCGATTCCTACGAGCAGTACTTC

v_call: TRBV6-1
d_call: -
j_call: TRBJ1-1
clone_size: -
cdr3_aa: CASSPRDRNTEAFF
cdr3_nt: TGTGCCAGCAGTCCCCGAGACAGGAACACTGAAGCTTTCTTT

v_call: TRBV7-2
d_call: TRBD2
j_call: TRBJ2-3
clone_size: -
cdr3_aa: CASSLVGSGGLDTQYF
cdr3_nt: TGTGCCAGCAGCCTGGTTGGTAGCGGGGGTTTAGATACGCAGTATTTT

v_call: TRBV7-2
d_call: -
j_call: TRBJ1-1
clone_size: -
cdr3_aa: CASSSFGLGANEAFF
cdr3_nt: TGTGCCAGCAGCTCGTTTGGGTTAGGGGCCAATGAAGCTTTCTTT

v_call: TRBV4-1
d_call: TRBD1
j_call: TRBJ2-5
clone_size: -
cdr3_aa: CASSQFRTGGSQETQYF
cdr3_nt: TGCGCCAGCAGCCAATTCCGGACAGGGGGAAGTCAAGAGACCCAGTACTTC

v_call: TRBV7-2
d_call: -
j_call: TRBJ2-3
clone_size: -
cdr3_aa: CASSFPGGQATDTQYF
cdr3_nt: TGTGCCAGCAGCTTCCCTGGGGGACAAGCCACAGATACGCAGTATTTT

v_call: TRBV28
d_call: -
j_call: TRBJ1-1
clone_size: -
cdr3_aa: CASSFLTTRNTEAFF
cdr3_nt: TGTGCCAGCAGTTTTTTGACAACCCGGAACACTGAAGCTTTCTTT

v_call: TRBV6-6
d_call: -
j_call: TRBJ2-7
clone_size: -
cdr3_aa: CASSYVQTRVYEQYF
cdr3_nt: TGTGCCAGCAGTTACGTCCAGACTCGGGTCTACGAGCAGTACTTC

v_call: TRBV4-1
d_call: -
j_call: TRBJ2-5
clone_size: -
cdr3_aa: CASSQNPLLGLGETQYF
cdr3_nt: TGCGCCAGCAGCCAAAACCCACTACTAGGCCTCGGGGAGACCCAGTACTTC

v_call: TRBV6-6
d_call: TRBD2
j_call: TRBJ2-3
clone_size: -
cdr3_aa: CASRPDGTRAQYF
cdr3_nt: TGTGCCAGCAGGCCTGACGGGACTAGGGCGCAGTATTTT

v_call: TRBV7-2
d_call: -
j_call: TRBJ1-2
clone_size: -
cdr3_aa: CASSPAGTVANYGYTF
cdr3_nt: TGTGCCAGCAGCCCTGCCGGGACGGTAGCTAACTATGGCTACACCTTC